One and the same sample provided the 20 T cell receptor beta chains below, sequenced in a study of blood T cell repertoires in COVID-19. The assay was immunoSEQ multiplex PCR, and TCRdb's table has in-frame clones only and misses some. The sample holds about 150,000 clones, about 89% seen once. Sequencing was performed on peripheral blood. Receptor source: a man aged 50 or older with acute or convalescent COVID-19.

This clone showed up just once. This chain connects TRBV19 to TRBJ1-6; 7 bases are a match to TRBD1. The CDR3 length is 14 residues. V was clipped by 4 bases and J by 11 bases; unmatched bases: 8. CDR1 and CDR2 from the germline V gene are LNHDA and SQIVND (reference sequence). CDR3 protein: CASSTPGQNTPLHF. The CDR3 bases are TGTGCCAGTAGTACTCCGGGACAGAATACACCCCTCCACTTT.

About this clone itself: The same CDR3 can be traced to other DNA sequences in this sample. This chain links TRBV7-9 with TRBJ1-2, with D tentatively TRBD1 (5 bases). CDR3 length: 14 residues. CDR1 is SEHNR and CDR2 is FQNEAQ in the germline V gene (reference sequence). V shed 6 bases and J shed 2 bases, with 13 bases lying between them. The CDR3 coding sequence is TGTGCCAGCAGTCCCGACAGAAACAACTATGGCTACACCTTC. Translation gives CASSPDRNNYGYTF.

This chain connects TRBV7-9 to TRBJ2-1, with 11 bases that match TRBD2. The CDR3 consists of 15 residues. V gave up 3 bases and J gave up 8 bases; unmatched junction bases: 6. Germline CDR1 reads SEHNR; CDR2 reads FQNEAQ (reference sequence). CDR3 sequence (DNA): TGTGCCAGCAGCTTTGTACTAGCGGGAGTCCATGAGCAGTTCTTC. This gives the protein CASSFVLAGVHEQFF.

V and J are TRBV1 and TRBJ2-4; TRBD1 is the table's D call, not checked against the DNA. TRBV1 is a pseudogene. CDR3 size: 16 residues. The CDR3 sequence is CTSSHGQSSGKNIQYF. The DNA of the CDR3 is TGCACCAGCAGCCATGGACAGTCCAGTGGCAAAAACATTCAGTACTTC.

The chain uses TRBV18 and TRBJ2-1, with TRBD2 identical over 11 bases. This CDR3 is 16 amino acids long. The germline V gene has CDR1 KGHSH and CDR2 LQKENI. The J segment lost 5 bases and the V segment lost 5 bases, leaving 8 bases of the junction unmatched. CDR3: CASSAGPGLADNEQFF. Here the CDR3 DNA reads TGTGCCAGCTCAGCCGGGCCGGGACTAGCGGACAATGAGCAGTTCTTC.

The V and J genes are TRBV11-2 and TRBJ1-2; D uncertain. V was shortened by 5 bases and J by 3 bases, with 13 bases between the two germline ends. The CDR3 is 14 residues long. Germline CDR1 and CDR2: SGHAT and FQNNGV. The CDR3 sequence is CASSRLAGHYGYTF. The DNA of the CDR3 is TGTGCCAGCAGCCGACTCGCCGGCCACTATGGCTACACCTTC.

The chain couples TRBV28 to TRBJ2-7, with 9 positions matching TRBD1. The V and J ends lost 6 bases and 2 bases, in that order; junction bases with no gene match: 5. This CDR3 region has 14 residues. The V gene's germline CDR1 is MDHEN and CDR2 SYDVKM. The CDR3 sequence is CASRSGTGTYEQYF. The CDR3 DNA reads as TGTGCCAGCAGATCCGGGACAGGGACCTACGAGCAGTACTTC.

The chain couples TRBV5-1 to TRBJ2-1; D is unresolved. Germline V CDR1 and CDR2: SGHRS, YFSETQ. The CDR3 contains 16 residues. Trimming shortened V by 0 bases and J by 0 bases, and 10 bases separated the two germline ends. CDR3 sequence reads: CASSLGVTGSYNEQFF. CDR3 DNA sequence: TGCGCCAGCAGCTTGGGTGTGACGGGCTCCTACAATGAGCAGTTCTTC.

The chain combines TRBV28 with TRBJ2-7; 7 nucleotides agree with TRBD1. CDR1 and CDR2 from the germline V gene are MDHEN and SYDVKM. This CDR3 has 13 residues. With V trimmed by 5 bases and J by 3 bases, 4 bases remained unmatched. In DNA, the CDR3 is TGTGCCAGCAGTACGGGACAGAACTACGAGCAGTACTTC. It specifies CASSTGQNYEQYF. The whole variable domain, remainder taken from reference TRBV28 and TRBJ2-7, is DVKVTQSSRYLVKRTGEKVFLECVQDMDHENMFWYRQDPGLGLRLIYFSYDVKMKEKGDIPEGYSVSREKKERFSLILESASTNQTSMYLCASSTGQNYEQYFGPGTRLTVT.

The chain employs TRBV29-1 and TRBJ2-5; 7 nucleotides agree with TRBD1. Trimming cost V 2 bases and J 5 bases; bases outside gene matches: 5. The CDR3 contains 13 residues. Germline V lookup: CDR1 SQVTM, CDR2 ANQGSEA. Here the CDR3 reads CSVERGGGETQYF. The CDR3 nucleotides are TGCAGCGTTGAAAGAGGGGGCGGGGAGACCCAGTACTTC.

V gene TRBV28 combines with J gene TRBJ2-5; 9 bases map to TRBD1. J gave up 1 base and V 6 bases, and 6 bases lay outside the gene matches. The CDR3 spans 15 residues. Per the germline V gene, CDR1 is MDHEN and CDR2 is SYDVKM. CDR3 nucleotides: TGTGCCAGCAGCGTGGACAGGGGCCTCCAAGAGACCCAGTACTTC. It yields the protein CASSVDRGLQETQYF.

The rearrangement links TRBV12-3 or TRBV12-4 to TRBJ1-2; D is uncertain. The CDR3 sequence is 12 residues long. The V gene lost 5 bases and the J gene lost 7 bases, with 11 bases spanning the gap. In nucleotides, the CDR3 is TGTGCCAGCAGTCCGAGGCCATTTGGCTACACCTTC. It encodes CASSPRPFGYTF.

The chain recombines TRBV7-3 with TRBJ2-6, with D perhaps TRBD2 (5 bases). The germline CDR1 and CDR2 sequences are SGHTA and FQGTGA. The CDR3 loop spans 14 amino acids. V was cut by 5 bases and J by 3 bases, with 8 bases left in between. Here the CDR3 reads CASSAGGGANVLTF. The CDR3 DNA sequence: TGTGCCAGCAGCGCGGGTGGTGGGGCCAACGTCCTGACTTTC.

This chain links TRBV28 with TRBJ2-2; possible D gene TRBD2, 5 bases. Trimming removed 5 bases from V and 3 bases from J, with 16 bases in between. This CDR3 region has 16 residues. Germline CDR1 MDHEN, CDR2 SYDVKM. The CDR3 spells CASSGPRGADTGELFF. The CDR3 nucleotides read TGTGCCAGCAGTGGACCCCGGGGTGCGGACACCGGGGAGCTGTTTTTT. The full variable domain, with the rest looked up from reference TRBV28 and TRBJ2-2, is DVKVTQSSRYLVKRTGEKVFLECVQDMDHENMFWYRQDPGLGLRLIYFSYDVKMKEKGDIPEGYSVSREKKERFSLILESASTNQTSMYLCASSGPRGADTGELFFGEGSRLTVL.

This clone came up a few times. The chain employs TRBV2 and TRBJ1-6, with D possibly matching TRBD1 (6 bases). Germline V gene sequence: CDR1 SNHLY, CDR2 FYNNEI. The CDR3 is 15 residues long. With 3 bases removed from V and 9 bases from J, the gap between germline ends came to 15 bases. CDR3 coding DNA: TGTGCCAGCAGTGAGGCGAGGGGGTCCCTTTCACCCCTCCACTTT. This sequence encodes CASSEARGSLSPLHF.

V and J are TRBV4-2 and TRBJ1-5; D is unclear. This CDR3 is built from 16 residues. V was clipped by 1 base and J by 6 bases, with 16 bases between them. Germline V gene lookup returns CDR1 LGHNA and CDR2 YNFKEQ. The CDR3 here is CASSQVGDNGGQPQHF. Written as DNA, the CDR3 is TGTGCCAGCAGCCAAGTCGGAGACAACGGAGGTCAGCCCCAGCATTTT.

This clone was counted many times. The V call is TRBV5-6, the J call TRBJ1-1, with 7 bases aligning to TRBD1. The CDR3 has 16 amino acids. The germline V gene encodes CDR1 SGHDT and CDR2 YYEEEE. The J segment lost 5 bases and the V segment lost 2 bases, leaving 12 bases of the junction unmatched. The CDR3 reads CASSFQVEGARTEAFF. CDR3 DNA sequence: TGTGCCAGCAGCTTTCAAGTGGAGGGGGCGAGGACTGAAGCTTTCTTT.

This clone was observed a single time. The CDR3 reads CASSTGTSGSIETQYF. CDR3 nucleotide sequence: TGTGCCAGCAGCACAGGGACTAGCGGGAGTATAGAGACCCAGTACTTC. The chain carries TRBV11-2 and TRBJ2-5; 14 bases map to TRBD2. The CDR3 loop spans 16 amino acids. Losses at the gene ends were 5 bases for V and 4 bases for J; bases not matched to a gene: 6. The germline gives CDR1 SGHAT, CDR2 FQNNGV.

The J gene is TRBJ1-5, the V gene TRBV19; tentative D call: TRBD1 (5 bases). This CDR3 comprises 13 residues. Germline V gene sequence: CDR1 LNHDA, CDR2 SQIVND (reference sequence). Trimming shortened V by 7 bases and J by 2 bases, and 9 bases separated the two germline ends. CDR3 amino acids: CASKGTRNQPQHF. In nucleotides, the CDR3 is TGTGCCAGTAAGGGGACTCGCAATCAGCCCCAGCATTTT.

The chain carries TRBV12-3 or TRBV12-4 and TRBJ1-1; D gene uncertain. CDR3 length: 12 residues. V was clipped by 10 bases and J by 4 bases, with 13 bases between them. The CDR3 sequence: CATAVSGTEAFF. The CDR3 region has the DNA TGTGCCACCGCTGTATCAGGCACTGAAGCTTTCTTT.